This record looks at one T cell receptor (beta chain) sequence and its context. Its antigen is unknown. The repertoire was sequenced with immunoSEQ multiplex PCR; TCRdb's copy has only in-frame clones and lacks some. The sample shows tens of thousands of clones, roughly nine tenths of them seen only once. The data belong to a study of T cell responses to AZD1222 COVID-19 vaccine. About the research overall: Pooled samples include second doses given at about 4 or 12 weeks.

The CDR3 is 14 amino acids. Trimming cost V 0 bases and J 8 bases, with 11 bases left between them. In germline, CDR1 is ENHRY, CDR2 SYGVKD. Study-level points and caveats: Regions 160-218 and 743-854 held dominance among vaccine-associated CD4 TCRs, which spanned spike. Two AZD1222 administrations were followed by greater Spike-specific TCR breadth and depth.

The rearrangement joins TRBV10-3 to TRBJ2-1; D remains ambiguous. Sequences were derived from peripheral blood, sampled on day 0 of AZD1222 vaccination. This clonotype was obtained from an adult in good health. The CDR3 reads CAISESRQSDEQFF. In nucleotides, the CDR3 is TGTGCCATCAGTGAGTCTAGGCAGTCAGATGAGCAGTTCTTC.